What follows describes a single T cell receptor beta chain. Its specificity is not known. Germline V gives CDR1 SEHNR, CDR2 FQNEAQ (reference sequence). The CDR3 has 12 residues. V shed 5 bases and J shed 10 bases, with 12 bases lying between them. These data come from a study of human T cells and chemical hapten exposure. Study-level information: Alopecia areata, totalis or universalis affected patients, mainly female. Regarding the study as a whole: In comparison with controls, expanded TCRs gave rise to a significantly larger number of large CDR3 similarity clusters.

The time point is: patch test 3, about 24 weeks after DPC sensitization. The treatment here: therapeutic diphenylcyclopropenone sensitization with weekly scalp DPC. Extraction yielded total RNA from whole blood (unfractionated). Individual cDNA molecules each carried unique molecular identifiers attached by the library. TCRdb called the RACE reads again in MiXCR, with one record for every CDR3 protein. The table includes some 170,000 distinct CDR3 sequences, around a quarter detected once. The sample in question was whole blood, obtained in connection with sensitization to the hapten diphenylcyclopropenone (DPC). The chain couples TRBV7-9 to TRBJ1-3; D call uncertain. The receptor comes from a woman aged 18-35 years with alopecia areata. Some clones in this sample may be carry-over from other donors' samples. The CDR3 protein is CASSAPRRTIYF. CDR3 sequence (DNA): TGTGCCAGCAGCGCACCAAGGAGGACCATATATTTT.